Listed below are T cell receptor beta chains from one sample, sequenced in a study of T cell repertoires in cytomegalovirus infection. Their cognate antigens are unknown. TCRdb used MiXCR to reprocess the reads, holding one entry per CDR3 protein. In the table there are hundreds of thousands of distinct CDR3 sequences, approximately 33% of which are singletons. Sample: cultured PBMCs, taken from culture after CMV antigen stimulation. Receptor source: a human donor in good health (CMV status not recorded). Some clones in this sample may be carry-over from other donors' samples. The CDR3 runs from the conserved cysteine through the conserved F or W. D genes are given only for firm matches. Clone size is not always given. Where it is, it says once, few, many or a class for expanded clones.

d_gene	v_gene	abundance	j_gene	CDR3nt	CDR3aa
TRBD1	TRBV20-1	NA	TRBJ2-7	TGCAGTGCTAGAGACCCGGGACAGATGTCCTACGAGCAGTACTTC	CSARDPGQMSYEQYF
TRBD1	TRBV2	few	TRBJ1-4	TGTGCCAGCAGTGTCGGACAGGGAGGTGAAAAACTGTTTTTT	CASSVGQGGEKLFF
NA	TRBV20-1	NA	TRBJ2-7	TGCAGTGCTAGTAAGGGAGTGGACTCCTACGAGCAGTACTTC	CSASKGVDSYEQYF
NA	TRBV11-2	few	TRBJ2-3	TGTGCCTCCTCCCCCAGCGCGCTAAGAACAGATACGCAGTATTTT	CASSPSALRTDTQYF
TRBD2	TRBV5-3	NA	TRBJ2-1	TGTGCCAGCAGCGGGGGGGGAGGTCAGGGTAGGCATGAGCAGTTCTTC	CASSGGGGQGRHEQFF
TRBD2	TRBV12-3/TRBV12-4	few	TRBJ2-2	TGTGCCAGCGGGACTAGCGAGAACACCGGGGAGCTGTTTTTT	CASGTSENTGELFF
TRBD2	TRBV11-2	NA	TRBJ2-1	TGTGCCAGCAGCCCAATAGCGGGGAGAGCCTACAATGAGCAGTTCTTC	CASSPIAGRAYNEQFF
NA	TRBV7-4	NA	TRBJ2-2	TGTGCCAGCAGCCCGATAGCCGGGGAGCTGTTTTTT	CASSPIAGELFF
NA	TRBV7-6	NA	TRBJ2-2	TGTGCCAGCTTTACCGAGCCCGACACCGGGGAGCTGTTTTTT	CASFTEPDTGELFF
TRBD2	TRBV7-2	many	TRBJ2-1	TGTGCCAGCAGCTTACAACCCGGACTAGCGGGAGGGTTTAATGAGCAGTTCTTC	CASSLQPGLAGGFNEQFF
TRBD1	TRBV28	NA	TRBJ1-5	TGTGCCAGCAGCCCAGGGGGGTTGGGCAATCAGCCCCAGCATTTT	CASSPGGLGNQPQHF
NA	TRBV11-2	few	TRBJ2-3	TGTGCCAGCAGCTTAATAGGGGGGGGGCACGCAGATACGCAGTATTTT	CASSLIGGGHADTQYF
NA	TRBV6-6	NA	TRBJ2-2	TGTGCCAGCAGTTACTTAACGGCCGAGGGCGGGGAGCTGTTTTTT	CASSYLTAEGGELFF
NA	TRBV6-6	NA	TRBJ2-2	TGTGCCAGCAGCCCTTTTGTGGGGGCCGGGGAGCTGTTTTTT	CASSPFVGAGELFF
NA	TRBV7-8	NA	TRBJ2-7	TGTGCCAGCAGCTTAGGGGGAAGACTAGTGGGCTACGAGCAGTACTTC	CASSLGGRLVGYEQYF
TRBD2	TRBV7-2	many	TRBJ2-1	TGTGCCAGCACCACATCGGGGGGGGCACACAATGAGCAGTTCTTC	CASTTSGGAHNEQFF
TRBD1	TRBV20-1	NA	TRBJ2-3	TGCAGTGCGTGTCGGGACAGGGACACAGATACGCAGTATTTT	CSACRDRDTDTQYF
NA	TRBV7-2	NA	TRBJ1-3	TGTGCCAGCAGCTTATCGACAGCTGGAAACACCATATATTTT	CASSLSTAGNTIYF
NA	TRBV7-9	few	TRBJ2-5	TGTGCCAGCTTGGGCGAACGGGGGACCCAGTACTTC	CASLGERGTQYF
NA	TRBV2	NA	TRBJ2-1	TGTGCCAGCCGATTCTCCGAAGGGGGGCAGAGTGAGCAGTTCTTC	CASRFSEGGQSEQFF
NA	TRBV6-1	NA	TRBJ2-1	TGTGCCAGCAGAGGAGACCTCCTGGGCGGCTATGAGCAGTTCTTC	CASRGDLLGGYEQFF
NA	TRBV19	NA	TRBJ1-2	TGTGCCAGCTCGTTAGGACCCTCGCTCTATGGCTACACCTTC	CASSLGPSLYGYTF
NA	TRBV7-2	NA	TRBJ2-1	TGTGCCAGCGGGAAGGCGGGCTCCTACAATGAGCAGTTCTTC	CASGKAGSYNEQFF
NA	TRBV11-3	NA	TRBJ2-3	TGTGCCAGCAGCTTGGGAGCGTACGATACGCAGTATTTT	CASSLGAYDTQYF
NA	TRBV6-5	NA	TRBJ2-5	TGTGCCAGCAGTTACTCGTTTCGTGACTATGAATACTTC	CASSYSFRDYEYF
TRBD2	TRBV12-3/TRBV12-4	NA	TRBJ2-4	TGTGCCAGCAGTCAACGGAGCGGGAGTGAGTCCAAAAACATTCAGTACTTC	CASSQRSGSESKNIQYF
TRBD1	TRBV6-1	few	TRBJ2-5	TGTGCCAGCAGTTTACCTCCCTCCATGGGACAGAAAGAGACCCAGTACTTC	CASSLPPSMGQKETQYF
TRBD1	TRBV3-1	NA	TRBJ2-7	TGTGCCAGCAGCCACGACCGGACAGGGTGGGAGCAGTACTTC	CASSHDRTGWEQYF
TRBD1	TRBV4-1	few	TRBJ2-7	TGCGCCAGCAGCCAAGTTGCCGGGACAGGGGCCTACGAGCAGTACTTC	CASSQVAGTGAYEQYF
NA	TRBV4-1	few	TRBJ2-1	TGCGCCAGCAGCCAACTGCTAGGGAATGAGCAGTTCTTC	CASSQLLGNEQFF
TRBD2	TRBV10-3	NA	TRBJ2-1	TGTGCCATCAGTGAGGGAGGGACTATTGAGCAGTTCTTC	CAISEGGTIEQFF
TRBD1	TRBV6-5	NA	TRBJ1-2	TGTGCCAGCAGTTACTCTACAGGGGGCCGGGGCTACACCTTC	CASSYSTGGRGYTF
NA	TRBV3-1	NA	TRBJ2-7	TGTGCCAGCAGCCAGAGGCATTCGTGGGGCGAAGGGCAGTACTTC	CASSQRHSWGEGQYF
NA	TRBV6-6	NA	TRBJ2-7	TGTGCCAGCAGACGCTCAGGGTCCTACGAGCAGTACTTC	CASRRSGSYEQYF
NA	TRBV20-1	NA	TRBJ1-3	TGCAGTGCTAGATTCCCTGGAAACACCATATATTTT	CSARFPGNTIYF
TRBD1	TRBV7-2	many	TRBJ1-1	TGTGCCAGCAGCTTAGGGTGGAGGGGGCTTACTGAAGCTTTCTTT	CASSLGWRGLTEAFF
NA	TRBV12-5	few	TRBJ1-2	TGTGCTAGTGGTCCGAATGGCTACACCTTC	CASGPNGYTF
NA	TRBV29-1	few	TRBJ1-2	TGCAGCGTTAGACACGAAGCTAACTATGGCTACACCTTC	CSVRHEANYGYTF
NA	TRBV29-1	NA	TRBJ2-3	TGCAGCGTTGCCGGTCGCCTCACAGATACGCAGTATTTT	CSVAGRLTDTQYF
NA	TRBV28	NA	TRBJ1-2	TGTGCCAGCAGTACCTATTCTTCGGGCTATGGCTACACCTTC	CASSTYSSGYGYTF
NA	TRBV6-1	few	TRBJ2-1	TGTGCCAGCTCACCTTCACGCGAGGGGGAGCAGTTCTTC	CASSPSREGEQFF
NA	TRBV28	few	TRBJ1-2	TGTGCCAGCAGTCCCGATGACTATGGCTACACCTTC	CASSPDDYGYTF
TRBD1	TRBV5-3	NA	TRBJ2-1	TGTGCCAGCAGCTCTCCTCGACAGGGGCGTGATAATGAGCAGTTCTTC	CASSSPRQGRDNEQFF
NA	TRBV20-1	NA	TRBJ2-1	TGCAGTACCACCCGGTACCTACAACGGAATGAGCAGTTCTTC	CSTTRYLQRNEQFF
TRBD1	TRBV28	NA	TRBJ2-7	TGTGCCAGCAGTGTAGCGACAGGGGCCGGCGAGCAGTACTTC	CASSVATGAGEQYF
TRBD2	TRBV7-8	few	TRBJ2-7	TGTGCCAGCACCCAAGGGCGGGAGGGTTACGAGCAGTACTTC	CASTQGREGYEQYF
TRBD1	TRBV4-1	NA	TRBJ1-1	TGCGCCAGCAGCGTCCGACAGGGGGGGAACACTGAAGCTTTCTTT	CASSVRQGGNTEAFF
NA	TRBV7-2	many	TRBJ1-2	TGTGCCAGCAGCCTTGACAGCCACTATGGCTACACCTTC	CASSLDSHYGYTF
TRBD1	TRBV29-1	NA	TRBJ1-1	TGCAGCGTCCCAGGGGGCCAAGGGAAGAACACTGAAGCTTTCTTT	CSVPGGQGKNTEAFF
NA	TRBV7-6	NA	TRBJ1-2	TGTGCCAGCAGCTTTCAGGGGATGGATGGCTACACCTTC	CASSFQGMDGYTF
NA	TRBV4-1	few	TRBJ1-1	TGCGCCAGCAGCCGTTTTACCCGTGCGGACACTGAAGCTTTCTTT	CASSRFTRADTEAFF
NA	TRBV6-2/TRBV6-3	NA	TRBJ2-7	TGTGCCAGCAGTTACAGTGGGATGACTCTCTCCTACGAGCAGTACTTC	CASSYSGMTLSYEQYF